The present entry profiles one T cell receptor (beta chain) with its context. The antigen is undetermined. The protocol was immunoSEQ multiplex PCR, while the TCRdb copy is restricted to in-frame clones and leaves out a portion. Among 90,000 to 120,000 clones listed, around 90% were seen once. After removal of 3 bases from V and 0 bases from J, the junction contained 2 bases not matched to a gene. Germline V lookup: CDR1 SGHKS, CDR2 YYEKEE (reference sequence). The CDR3 runs to 16 residues. These data are taken from a study of T cell responses to AZD1222 COVID-19 vaccine. Whole-study results and caveats: A mostly white British donor set with more females was recruited, and clonal diversity was possibly underestimated. Just a handful of AZD1222 recipients tested seropositive at baseline.

This sequence joins TRBV5-5 and TRBJ1-6; 8 positions match TRBD1. This TCR derives from an adult in good health. The sequences come from peripheral blood, collected on day 0 of AZD1222 vaccination. The CDR3 is CASSSQGASYNSPLHF. The CDR3 DNA is TGTGCCAGCAGCTCCCAGGGGGCCTCCTATAATTCACCCCTCCACTTT.